These T cell receptor beta chains were read from a single sample in a study of T cells in localized non-small cell lung cancer. Profiled with immunoSEQ multiplex PCR; TCRdb holds only in-frame clones, not every one. In the table there are about 76,000 clones, approximately 84% of which are singletons. The material sequenced was peripheral blood, taken before any cancer treatment. These receptors came from a female donor older than 55 with stage I lung adenocarcinoma. Both conserved end residues are part of each CDR3. A D gene is named only where the DNA matches it firmly. A row's size may be missing; if present it is once, few, many or a size class.

v_call	d_call	j_call	clone_size	cdr3_aa	cdr3_nt
TRBV7-2	NA	TRBJ2-1	NA	CASSSGTSNEQFF	TGTGCCAGCAGCTCCGGGACTTCTAATGAGCAGTTCTTC
TRBV7-9	NA	TRBJ2-7	NA	CASSKGRLGSGYEQYF	TGTGCCAGCAGCAAGGGAAGACTAGGATCCGGATACGAGCAGTACTTC
TRBV6-5	NA	TRBJ1-1	NA	CASSKPGLRTEAFF	TGTGCCAGCAGTAAGCCGGGACTACGCACTGAAGCTTTCTTT
TRBV5-1	TRBD1	TRBJ2-5	NA	CAMSDRAGLKTQYF	TGCGCCATGTCGGACAGGGCCGGCTTAAAGACCCAGTACTTC
TRBV19	TRBD1	TRBJ1-4	NA	CASSTQGALREKLFF	TGTGCCAGTAGTACCCAGGGGGCGTTAAGAGAAAAACTGTTTTTT
TRBV19	NA	TRBJ1-1	once	CASREDLGTEAFF	TGTGCCAGTAGGGAGGACCTCGGGACTGAAGCTTTCTTT
TRBV6-5	TRBD2	TRBJ2-7	NA	CASSPGLVGEQYF	TGTGCCAGCAGCCCCGGACTAGTAGGCGAGCAGTACTTC
TRBV7-3	NA	TRBJ2-2	NA	CASSSDGLARGELFF	TGTGCCAGCAGCTCGGATGGGCTAGCTCGGGGGGAGCTGTTTTTT
TRBV6-4	TRBD2	TRBJ2-1	NA	CASSEMASGGYNEQFF	TGTGCCAGCAGTGAAATGGCTAGCGGGGGTTACAATGAGCAGTTCTTC
TRBV9	TRBD2	TRBJ2-1	NA	CASSSLAGSTYNEQFF	TGTGCCAGCAGCTCCTTAGCGGGAAGTACTTACAATGAGCAGTTCTTC
TRBV5-4	NA	TRBJ2-3	few	CASSLEGVGTDTQYF	TGTGCCAGCAGCTTGGAGGGAGTAGGGACAGATACGCAGTATTTT
TRBV5-1	NA	TRBJ2-7	NA	CATLRGFEAYEQYF	TGCGCCACCCTAAGGGGGTTTGAGGCCTACGAGCAGTACTTC
TRBV10-1	TRBD1	TRBJ2-7	once	CASSGDRSYEQYF	TGCGCCAGCAGTGGGGACAGGTCCTACGAGCAGTACTTC
TRBV2	NA	TRBJ2-3	NA	CASSEWGSTDTQYF	TGTGCCAGCAGTGAATGGGGCAGCACAGATACGCAGTATTTT
TRBV7-2	NA	TRBJ1-5	NA	CASSRDGDQPQHF	TGTGCCAGCAGCCGGGATGGGGATCAGCCCCAGCATTTT
TRBV27	NA	TRBJ1-5	few	CASSLSSGSQPQHF	TGTGCCAGCAGTTTATCGTCGGGGTCTCAGCCCCAGCATTTT
TRBV5-1	TRBD1	TRBJ1-2	once	CASSFRDRGDYGYTF	TGCGCCAGCAGCTTCCGGGACAGGGGTGACTATGGCTACACCTTC
TRBV15	NA	TRBJ2-5	NA	CATSPTGTQYF	TGTGCCACCAGCCCAACCGGGACCCAGTACTTC
TRBV19	NA	TRBJ2-1	NA	CASSIWQGRSNEQFF	TGTGCCAGTAGTATTTGGCAGGGACGCTCCAATGAGCAGTTCTTC
TRBV10-3	TRBD1	TRBJ1-1	once	CAISQDRGLVGAFF	TGTGCCATCAGTCAGGACAGGGGGCTCGTTGGGGCTTTCTTT
TRBV5-1	NA	TRBJ1-1	NA	CASSSGHDKLNTEAFF	TGCGCCAGCAGCTCAGGACACGACAAATTGAACACTGAAGCTTTCTTT
TRBV18	NA	TRBJ2-5	NA	CASSPSARGLGNSKETQYF	TGTGCCAGCTCACCAAGTGCGAGGGGTCTAGGGAATTCTAAAGAGACCCAGTACTTC
TRBV7-3	TRBD1	TRBJ2-3	NA	CASSSGQGGTDTQYF	TGTGCCAGCAGCTCCGGACAGGGGGGAACAGATACGCAGTATTTT
TRBV2	NA	TRBJ2-5	NA	CANQALAETQYF	TGTGCCAACCAGGCACTAGCTGAGACCCAGTACTTC
TRBV29-1	TRBD2	TRBJ2-3	NA	CSVSGTSGPDTQYF	TGCAGCGTTTCTGGGACTAGTGGCCCAGATACGCAGTATTTT
TRBV2	TRBD2	TRBJ2-3	NA	CARTSGDGTDTQYF	TGTGCCAGAACTAGCGGGGATGGCACAGATACGCAGTATTTT
TRBV7-9	NA	TRBJ2-7	once	CASSLEGAGSYEQYF	TGTGCCAGCAGCTTAGAGGGAGCAGGGTCCTACGAGCAGTACTTC
TRBV2	TRBD1	TRBJ2-7	NA	CASRRQGAYEQYF	TGTGCCAGCAGGCGACAGGGGGCTTACGAGCAGTACTTC
TRBV20-1	NA	TRBJ2-5	NA	CSAPLVKTQYF	TGCAGTGCTCCGTTAGTGAAGACCCAGTACTTC
TRBV5-4	NA	TRBJ2-1	NA	CASSFQRGSNYNEQFF	TGTGCCAGCAGCTTCCAACGGGGGAGCAACTACAATGAGCAGTTCTTC
TRBV7-7	NA	TRBJ2-2	NA	CASSPIANTGELFF	TGTGCCAGCAGCCCGATCGCGAACACCGGGGAGCTGTTTTTT
TRBV19	NA	TRBJ1-3	NA	CASRRGESGNTIYF	TGTGCCAGCCGTAGAGGAGAGTCCGGAAACACCATATATTTT
TRBV19	NA	TRBJ1-5	few	CASSIGQYQPQHF	TGTGCCAGTAGTATAGGACAGTATCAGCCCCAGCATTTT
TRBV7-9	TRBD2	TRBJ2-1	NA	CASSLRGSGEGEQFF	TGTGCCAGCAGCTTAAGGGGTAGCGGGGAGGGCGAGCAGTTCTTC
TRBV15	NA	TRBJ1-2	NA	CATSSPYGYTF	TGTGCCACCAGCAGTCCATATGGCTACACCTTC
TRBV10-3	TRBD2	TRBJ2-3	NA	CAINTSWGLAGVLSTDTQYF	TGTGCCATCAACACGTCGTGGGGACTAGCGGGAGTTCTAAGCACAGATACGCAGTATTTT